This T cell receptor beta chain was observed in a study of blood T cell repertoires in COVID-19 (dated by TCRdb to 2019 to 2021). Turning to the overall study: Collaborator samples came from the United States, Italy and Spain and covered acute and convalescent phases of COVID-19. Sample metadata almost always included a de-identified subject ID, COVID-19 status, age in years and sex. Subjects who had been exposed to COVID-19, were actively infected with it, or had recovered from it provided the deeply sampled blood TCRbeta repertoires that made up the dataset. The prospective study material was composed of cDNA or gDNA derived from T cells, B-cell-depleted T cells, or PBMCs. The repertoires were made available in a free public database intended to serve as a resource for research on the immune response to SARS-CoV-2. HLA class I and class II types, where available, came from metadata supplied by the sample provider rather than from assay-based typing. Samples were obtained from the ongoing ImmuneRACE study (first 160 participants) and from 1,254 subjects provided by 6 global collaborators. The paper's findings and limits, for the study overall: The quantity of clinical and demographic metadata differed by source and by participant and was supplied without curation.

TCRbeta CDR3 regions were amplified from genomic DNA by means of the immunoSEQ Assay, a bias-controlled multiplex PCR. On the authors' methods: Within the assay, amplification of reference gene primers was used to estimate how many nucleated cells each sample contained. To quantify the absolute abundance of each unique TCRbeta CDR3 rearrangement, sequence reads were collapsed and filtered. Productive Simpson clonality was computed per sample as the square root of Simpson's diversity index over productive rearrangements. Sourced from immuneACCESS, this table was stored by TCRdb with only in-frame sequences that have V and J called. A share of the clones is absent; for the studies checked, an unresolved V gene accounts for under half, and the remainder has no known explanation. V and J calls and clone size are those listed in that table; D and trimming were worked out from the DNA. For this sample there are 65,000 to 70,000 clones; approximately 88% appear just once. Around 20% of the sample goes to the ten largest clones.

Whole blood was collected in K2EDTA tubes by collaborating institutions according to the institutions' own protocols. For TCRbeta analysis, collaborators shipped samples in one of three forms: frozen whole blood, isolated PBMCs, or DNA extracted from either of those sample types. Its CDR3 holds 16 amino acids, cysteine through phenylalanine. Solely the CDR3 DNA is kept, with 48 bases framed from the first base. V and J are trimmed by 2 bases and 7 bases, and the gene matches miss 12 bases of the junction. CDR1 is given as LGHNA and CDR2 as YSLEER, both from the germline V gene. Comment on this clone: Its antigen is not yet known. No clone much larger than this one lies a single base away; base qualities are absent.

The receptor's source is a woman aged 80 or over with acute or convalescent COVID-19. The sequence is built from TRBV4-3 and TRBJ2-7; TRBD1 lines up with 9 middle nucleotides. Sequenced: peripheral blood. At the DNA level, the sequence is TGCGCCAGCAGCCAAACCCCGGGACAGGGCTTGGGGGAGCAGTACTTC. This gives the protein CASSQTPGQGLGEQYF.